This T cell receptor (beta chain) emerged from a study of regulatory T cells in long-lasting Graves disease. Time point indicated: newly diagnosed GD, antithyroid drugs for less than 3 months. PBMCs provided the RNA from which the TCR library was made. CDR1 and CDR2 (germline): SGHRS, YFSETQ. The CDR3 loop spans 13 amino acids. Library construction for TCR beta used iRepertoire HTBI primers and Arm-PCR of CDR3 regions. TCRdb redid the calling of the multiplex PCR reads with MiXCR, one entry per CDR3 protein. The sample shows around 480,000 distinct CDR3 sequences, 15% to 20% of them seen only once. This clonotype has ten or more counts. What it binds is not known. At one of its ends the junction is not consistent with the germline gene, which may arise from a read error. Study-level findings and limits: New patients shared roughly 960 public clonotypes, and persistent patients shared more, with over 2,500.

This same sample was also taken into another study, of T cells in Graves' hyperthyroidism and ophthalmopathy.

Source: peripheral blood mononuclear cells (PBMCs), taken at new diagnosis, from a patient treated with antithyroid drugs. The genes are TRBV5-1 and TRBJ2-1, with TRBD1 matching over 10 bases. This sequence originates from a man aged 40-49 years with Graves disease. The DNA for the CDR3 is TGTGCCAGCAGCTCGGACAGGGGGAATGAGCAGTTCTTC. Its translation is CASSSDRGNEQFF.